Below are 23 T cell receptor beta chains sequenced from a single sample in a study of OX40 agonist ivuxolimab in advanced cancers. The protocol was immunoSEQ multiplex PCR, while the TCRdb copy is restricted to in-frame clones and leaves out a portion. The sample carries around 92,000 clones, more than 85% recorded once. The sequences come from CD4+ or CD8+ T cells sorted from blood, collected in a trial of the OX40 agonist ivuxolimab. These receptors were taken from an adult with an advanced solid tumor such as melanoma, head and neck, liver or kidney cancer.

This chain joins TRBV6-6 and TRBJ1-2; a possible D gene is TRBD1 (6 bases). The CDR3 is 14 amino acids. V lost 2 bases to trimming and J lost 4 bases, with 11 bases between them. Germline V gene lookup returns CDR1 MNHNY and CDR2 SVGAGI (reference sequence). The CDR3 DNA sequence: TGTGCCAGCAGTTACGGTGGACAGCCCTATGGCTACACCTTC. Residues: CASSYGGQPYGYTF.

The gene calls are TRBV15 and TRBJ1-5; D not resolved. The V end lost 0 bases, the J end lost 0 bases, and 9 bases lay between the germline ends. Germline V CDR1 and CDR2: LNHNV, YYDKDF (reference sequence). The CDR3 has 16 amino acids. DNA of the CDR3: TGTGCCACCAGCAGAGATGTAGCGGGTAGCAATCAGCCCCAGCATTTT. Its protein is CATSRDVAGSNQPQHF.

The chain carries TRBV11-3 and TRBJ2-3, with D uncertain. The CDR3 is 14 residues long. Germline values: CDR1 SGHNT, CDR2 YENEEA. Trimming shortened V by 0 bases and J by 5 bases, and 9 bases separated the two germline ends. CDR3 nucleotide sequence: TGTGCCAGCAGCTTAGAGGGATCGAGAGATACGCAGTATTTT. Amino acids: CASSLEGSRDTQYF.

The chain is built from TRBV28 and TRBJ2-3, with TRBD2 identical over 9 bases. CDR3 length equals 16 residues. Germline lookup yields CDR1 MDHEN and CDR2 SYDVKM. V lost 8 bases, J lost 6 bases, and 15 bases stayed unmatched. CDR3 coding DNA: TGTGCCAGCCTATCCGCTAGCGGGGCGGACTTTGATACGCAGTATTTT. It encodes CASLSASGADFDTQYF.

The chain joins TRBV13 to TRBJ1-5; no definite D call. The germline CDR1 and CDR2 sequences are PRHDT and FYEKMQ (reference sequence). CDR3 size: 12 residues. V lost 0 bases and J lost 3, with 0 bases in between. The CDR3 DNA sequence: TGTGCCAGCAGCTTAGGCAATCAGCCCCAGCATTTT. Translation gives CASSLGNQPQHF.

This chain links TRBV7-2 with TRBJ2-7; 8 bases map to TRBD2. CDR3 length: 15 amino acids. Trimming removed 5 bases from V and 3 bases from J; junction bases left unmatched: 9. Germline assignment: CDR1 SGHTA and CDR2 FQGNSA. CDR3 bases: TGTGCCAGCAGCACCGGCGGGGGGCGCTACTACGAGCAGTACTTC. Translated, it gives CASSTGGGRYYEQYF.

This CDR3 is CASSLWTDPNEAFF. Written as DNA, the CDR3 is TGTGCCAGCAGCTTATGGACAGATCCGAATGAAGCTTTCTTT. The chain joins TRBV7-2 to TRBJ1-1; D is perhaps TRBD1 (6 bases). The CDR3 contains 14 residues. The germline V gene has CDR1 SGHTA and CDR2 FQGNSA. Trimming took 2 bases from V and 7 from J, leaving 14 bases between them.

The J gene is TRBJ1-5, the V gene TRBV19; tentatively, D is TRBD1 (6 bases). V lost 4 bases to trimming and J lost 0 bases, with 19 bases between them. CDR3 length: 18 amino acids. Germline values: CDR1 LNHDA, CDR2 SQIVND (reference sequence). CDR3 residues: CASSNRDQYPYSNQPQHF. The CDR3 DNA is TGTGCCAGTAGTAACAGGGACCAATACCCCTATAGCAATCAGCCCCAGCATTTT.

The chain recombines TRBV14 with TRBJ2-5; D is undetermined. Looked up from germline, CDR1 is SGHDN and CDR2 is FVKESK. This CDR3 region has 12 residues. V lost 1 base and J lost 4, with 4 bases in between. CDR3 in DNA: TGTGCCAGCAGCCAAGGGGTAGAGACCCAGTACTTC. As protein: CASSQGVETQYF.

This chain joins TRBV15 and TRBJ1-5; a weak D match, TRBD1 (5 bases). The CDR3 consists of 15 residues. V lost 5 bases, J lost 7 bases, and 18 bases lay in between. Per germline, CDR1 LNHNV and CDR2 YYDKDF (reference sequence). In DNA form, the CDR3 reads TGTGCCACCAGCCCAAGTGTAGGGGTCAGGCAGCCCCAGCATTTT. Translating gives CATSPSVGVRQPQHF.

V and J are TRBV10-3 and TRBJ1-4; TRBD1 agrees at 7 bases. The V gene end was trimmed by 0 bases and the J gene end by 6 bases; junction bases not matched to a gene: 7. CDR3 length: 16 amino acids. Germline V gene data show CDR1 as ENHRY and CDR2 as SYGVKD. The CDR3 reads CAISESWGQPYEKLFF. CDR3 in DNA: TGTGCCATCAGTGAGTCTTGGGGACAGCCATATGAAAAACTGTTTTTT.

The chain couples TRBV6-5 to TRBJ1-5, with D hard to call. Germline V gives CDR1 MNHEY, CDR2 SVGAGI. V was pared by 5 bases and J by 8 bases, with 10 bases between. The CDR3 loop spans 12 amino acids. The CDR3 reads CASSDPGEPQHF. CDR3 coding DNA: TGTGCCAGCAGTGACCCAGGTGAGCCCCAGCATTTT.

The gene calls are TRBV4-3 and TRBJ2-1; D might be TRBD1 (6 bases). With 4 bases removed from V and 5 bases from J, the gap between germline ends came to 18 bases. This CDR3 is 16 amino acids long. The germline CDR1 and CDR2 sequences are LGHNA and YSLEER. The CDR3 bases are TGCGCCAGCAGCCCCCTCACAGGGTGGGGGAACAATGAGCAGTTCTTC. This encodes CASSPLTGWGNNEQFF.

V is TRBV30 and J is TRBJ1-6, with 7 positions matching TRBD1. Looked up from germline, CDR1 is GTSNPN and CDR2 is SVGIG (reference sequence). The CDR3 totals 17 residues. J lost 0 bases, V lost 5 bases, and 10 bases had no gene match. CDR3 nucleotides: TGTGCCTGGGACAGGGTTTGGGGGAGCTCCTATAATTCACCCCTCCACTTT. Protein: CAWDRVWGSSYNSPLHF.

This clone has only a few counts. The chain combines TRBV4-2 with TRBJ1-6, with D possibly being TRBD1 (6 bases). V was trimmed by 0 bases and J by 7 bases, leaving 13 bases between them. The CDR3 loop spans 16 amino acids. Germline-derived CDR1 and CDR2 are LGHNA and YNFKEQ. In DNA form, the CDR3 reads TGTGCCAGCAGCCAAGATTCAGGGGCAGCGAATTCACCCCTCCACTTT. Translating it yields CASSQDSGAANSPLHF.

The sample holds a few counts of this clone. CDR3: CASSSGVHEQFF. The CDR3 nucleotides read TGTGCCAGCAGCTCGGGGGTCCATGAGCAGTTCTTC. The genes are TRBV7-2 and TRBJ2-1; D perhaps matches TRBD2 (6 bases). The ends were cut back, 4 bases at V and 8 bases at J, with 9 bases in the middle. From germline, CDR1 is SGHTA and CDR2 FQGNSA. CDR3 length equals 12 residues.

The chain is built from TRBV7-6 and TRBJ2-1, with 8 bases identical to TRBD1. There are 16 residues in the CDR3. Germline lookup yields CDR1 SGHVS and CDR2 FNYEAQ. Germline trimming cut 5 bases from V and 9 bases from J; bases unmatched to any gene: 15. CDR3 region: CASSPGQGLVVREQFF. The CDR3 region has the DNA TGTGCCAGCAGCCCCGGACAGGGTCTCGTCGTCCGTGAGCAGTTCTTC.

V gene TRBV6-5 combines with J gene TRBJ1-5; weak D call: TRBD1 (6 bases). The CDR3 extends over 15 amino acids. Germline lookup yields CDR1 MNHEY and CDR2 SVGAGI. The ends were cut back, 0 bases at V and 4 bases at J, with 10 bases in the middle. CDR3 residues: CASSYSRDINQPQHF. The CDR3 bases are TGTGCCAGCAGTTACTCGCGGGACATAAATCAGCCCCAGCATTTT.

The chain carries TRBV5-1 and TRBJ2-6, with D uncertain. V was shortened by 4 bases and J by 0 bases, with 5 bases between the two germline ends. The CDR3 has 14 residues. The germline V gene has CDR1 SGHRS and CDR2 YFSETQ. CDR3 nucleotide sequence: TGCGCCAGCAGCCCTCACTCTGGGGCCAACGTCCTGACTTTC. This codes for CASSPHSGANVLTF.

This chain connects TRBV28 to TRBJ1-3; D uncertain. CDR1 MDHEN and CDR2 SYDVKM come from the germline V gene. There are 14 residues in the CDR3. The ends were cut back, 6 bases at V and 0 bases at J, with 9 bases in the middle. CDR3 residues: CASREGFSGNTIYF. The CDR3 DNA reads as TGTGCCAGCAGAGAGGGATTCTCTGGAAACACCATATATTTT.

V gene TRBV28 combines with J gene TRBJ1-2, with 9 positions matching TRBD1. The CDR3 totals 15 residues. The J segment lost 5 bases and the V segment lost 2 bases, leaving 6 bases of the junction unmatched. The germline CDR1 and CDR2 sequences are MDHEN and SYDVKM. The chain's CDR3 is CASSLTGGGRYGYTF. In DNA form, the CDR3 reads TGTGCCAGCAGTTTAACAGGGGGCGGAAGGTATGGCTACACCTTC.

The chain uses TRBV19 and TRBJ2-1; D perhaps matches TRBD2 (6 bases). The CDR3 has 14 residues. V lost 3 bases to trimming and J lost 9 bases, with 15 bases between them. CDR1 is LNHDA, CDR2 SQIVND, per germline (reference sequence). The CDR3 protein is CASSIRTTPIEQFF. The CDR3 nucleotides are TGTGCCAGTAGTATCCGGACTACACCCATTGAGCAGTTCTTC.

DNA for the CDR3: TGTGCCACCAGCAGAATTAGGAGGGGTCAAGAGACCCAGTACTTC. Translating it yields CATSRIRRGQETQYF. J is TRBJ2-5 and V is TRBV15; D perhaps matches TRBD2 (6 bases). The length of the CDR3 is 15 residues. Germline CDR1 reads LNHNV; CDR2 reads YYDKDF (reference sequence). V was shortened by 2 bases and J by 2 bases, with 12 bases between the two germline ends.